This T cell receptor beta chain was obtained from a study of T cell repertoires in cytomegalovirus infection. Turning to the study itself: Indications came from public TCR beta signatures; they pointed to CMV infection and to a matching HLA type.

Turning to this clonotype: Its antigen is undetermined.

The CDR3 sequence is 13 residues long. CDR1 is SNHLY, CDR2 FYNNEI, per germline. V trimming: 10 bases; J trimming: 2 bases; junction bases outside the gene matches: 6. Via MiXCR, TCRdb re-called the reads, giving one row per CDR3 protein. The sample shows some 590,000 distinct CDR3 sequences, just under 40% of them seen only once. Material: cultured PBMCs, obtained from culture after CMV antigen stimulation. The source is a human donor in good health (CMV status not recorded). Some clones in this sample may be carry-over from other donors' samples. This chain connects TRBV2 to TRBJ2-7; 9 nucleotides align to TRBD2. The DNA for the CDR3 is TGTGCCACATTAATAGCGGGGGCCTACGAGCAGTACTTC. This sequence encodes CATLIAGAYEQYF.